Listed here are 15 T cell receptor beta chains from one sample, sequenced in a study of T cells in Graves' hyperthyroidism and ophthalmopathy. The investigators amplified TCR beta CDR3 regions from RNA transcripts. Using the HTBI primer set, a first-round RT-PCR was run on the TCR CDR3. TCRdb analysed the multiplex PCR reads with MiXCR anew, one entry per CDR3 protein. The repertoire holds fewer than 250,000 distinct CDR3 sequences, roughly 15% seen once, with 28% in the top ten. Sequencing was done on a sample of blood. These receptors were collected from a woman aged 18-29 years with Graves' ophthalmopathy.

This clonotype was seen many times. The chain joins TRBV19 to TRBJ2-5, with D uncertain. Trimming shortened V by 5 bases and J by 6 bases, and 13 bases separated the two germline ends. Germline V gene sequence: CDR1 LNHDA, CDR2 SQIVND (reference sequence). The CDR3 spans 13 residues. The CDR3 loop reads CASSDPVEKTQYF. Written as DNA, the CDR3 is TGTGCCAGTAGTGACCCAGTGGAGAAGACCCAGTACTTC. Combining the CDR3 with reference TRBV19 and TRBJ2-5 gives the whole variable domain DGGITQSPKYLFRKEGQNVTLSCEQNLNHDAMYWYRQDPGQGLRLIYYSQIVNDFQKGDIAEGYSVSREKKESFPLTVTSAQKNPTAFYLCASSDPVEKTQYFGPGTRLLVL.

This chain joins TRBV20-1 and TRBJ2-7, with TRBD1 matching over 7 bases. The CDR3 loop spans 15 amino acids. The V and J ends lost 0 bases and 0 bases, in that order; junction bases with no gene match: 5. From germline, CDR1 is DFQATT and CDR2 SNEGSKA (reference sequence). CDR3 in DNA: TGCAGTGCTAGAGATTTGACAGGGTACTCCTACGAGCAGTACTTC. This codes for CSARDLTGYSYEQYF.

This clonotype has ten or more counts. The CDR3 sequence is CASSPPMTSWETQYF. For the CDR3, the DNA is TGTGCCAGCTCGCCCCCCATGACCAGCTGGGAGACCCAGTACTTC. This sequence joins TRBV18 and TRBJ2-5, with D uncertain. This CDR3 contains 15 residues. V was trimmed by 6 bases and J by 5 bases, leaving 19 bases between them. Germline V gene lookup returns CDR1 KGHSH and CDR2 LQKENI.

V usage is TRBV28 and J usage is TRBJ2-3; TRBD2 agrees at 10 bases. CDR1 is MDHEN, CDR2 SYDVKM, per germline. Trimming took 1 base from V and 4 from J; bases not matched to a gene: 8. The CDR3 is 17 amino acids. The DNA of the CDR3 is TGTGCCAGCAGTTTATCGCAACTAGCGGGAATCGCAGATACGCAGTATTTT. Its translation is CASSLSQLAGIADTQYF.

This clonotype was recorded only once. This may be a read error, as it is one base from a much larger clone. The chain combines TRBV30 with TRBJ1-1; D is unclear. Germline V gene data show CDR1 as GTSNPN and CDR2 as SVGIG (reference sequence). The CDR3 covers 13 residues. V gave up 0 bases and J gave up 6 bases, with 11 bases separating them. The chain's CDR3 is CAWSVGSPSEAFF. In DNA, the CDR3 is TGTGCCTGGAGTGTTGGAAGCCCTTCTGAAGCTTTCTTT.

The table lists this clonotype with many counts. V usage is TRBV5-1 and J usage is TRBJ2-1, with D possibly being TRBD1 (5 bases). V was pared by 2 bases and J by 0 bases, with 12 bases between. This CDR3 has 16 residues. Germline V lookup: CDR1 SGHRS, CDR2 YFSETQ. CDR3 in DNA: TGCGCCAGCAGCTTAGACAGTCTACTCTCCTACAATGAGCAGTTCTTC. Protein sequence: CASSLDSLLSYNEQFF.

This clonotype was found many times. The rearrangement joins TRBV20-1 to TRBJ2-1; 9 bases align to TRBD2. This CDR3 region has 12 residues. The germline V gene encodes CDR1 DFQATT and CDR2 SNEGSKA (reference sequence). Here the CDR3 reads CRTSGSNNEQFF. The DNA of the CDR3 is TGCAGGACTAGCGGATCGAATAATGAGCAGTTCTTC.

This clonotype was recorded many times. The rearrangement uses TRBV27 and TRBJ2-3; 9 nucleotides agree with TRBD2. Germline CDR1 MNHEY, CDR2 SMNVEV (reference sequence). The trim removed 3 bases at V and 5 bases at J, leaving 6 bases unmatched. The CDR3 runs 15 residues. Written as DNA, the CDR3 is TGTGCCAGCAGTTTTGCGGGGGGGCAAGGAGATACGCAGTATTTT. Its protein is CASSFAGGQGDTQYF.

This clonotype was picked up many times. The chain couples TRBV28 to TRBJ2-1, with a weak D call TRBD1 (6 bases). CDR1 and CDR2 from the germline V gene are MDHEN and SYDVKM. Deletions cut 7 bases from V and 7 bases from J, with 20 bases between. This CDR3 has 15 amino acids. In DNA, the CDR3 is TGTGCCAGCACGGTAGGGACACCCTTTGGGAATGAGCAGTTCTTC. Amino acids: CASTVGTPFGNEQFF.

In its sample, this clonotype was seen many times. The genes are TRBV20-1 and TRBJ2-1, with D perhaps matching TRBD1 or TRBD2 (5 bases each). This CDR3 is 15 amino acids long. Trimming left V 7 bases short and J 10 bases short, with 26 bases between. Germline V CDR1 and CDR2: DFQATT, SNEGSKA (reference sequence). CDR3 nucleotides: TGCAGTGTCAAGGAGGCGCGGTTCCCCGAGGGGGAGCAGTTCTTC. The encoded protein is CSVKEARFPEGEQFF.

This chain uses TRBV5-1 with TRBJ2-3; TRBD1 or TRBD2 may be the D gene (5 bases each). CDR1 and CDR2 from the germline V gene are SGHRS and YFSETQ. Trimming removed 5 bases from V and 4 bases from J, with 26 bases in between. The CDR3 extends over 18 amino acids. CDR3 protein: CASRPNNPKGRRADTQYF. CDR3 nucleotides: TGCGCCAGCAGACCCAACAACCCCAAGGGACGTCGGGCAGATACGCAGTATTTT.

The gene calls are TRBV2 and TRBJ1-1; 8 bases match TRBD1. The germline CDR1 and CDR2 sequences are SNHLY and FYNNEI. This CDR3 is 14 amino acids long. With V trimmed by 7 bases and J by 5 bases, 9 bases remained unmatched. The CDR3 DNA is TGTGCCAGCACCGGACAGGGCGGTTTGACTGAAGCTTTCTTT. This codes for CASTGQGGLTEAFF.

This clonotype was counted many times. This rearrangement joins TRBV2 to TRBJ2-2; D not resolved. In germline, CDR1 is SNHLY, CDR2 FYNNEI. V lost 4 bases and J 1 base, leaving 4 bases between the germline ends. The length of the CDR3 is 13 residues. CDR3 loop: CASSVRNTGELFF. The CDR3 nucleotides are TGTGCCAGCAGTGTGAGGAACACCGGGGAGCTGTTTTTT.

This clonotype has a handful of counts. No conserved phenylalanine or tryptophan ends this CDR3, so it is likely a read error. The chain recombines TRBV27 with TRBJ2-7, with a possible D match to TRBD1 (6 bases). Trimming pared 5 bases from V and 4 bases from J, leaving 21 bases between. The CDR3 spans 16 residues. Germline-derived CDR1 and CDR2 are MNHEY and SMNVEV (reference sequence). The CDR3 sequence: CASSAITGIFLYEQYL. CDR3 sequence (DNA): TGTGCCAGCAGTGCTATAACAGGGATATTTCTATACGAGCAGTACCTC.

This clonotype was picked up many times. The chain recombines TRBV3-1 with TRBJ2-3; 11 bases are shared with TRBD2. The CDR3 runs 16 residues. CDR1 and CDR2 (germline): LGHDT, YNNKEL (reference sequence). V shed 2 bases and J 1 base; nucleotides not matched to a gene: 2. CDR3 DNA: TGTGCCAGCAGCCAATCACTAGCGGGAGGCACAGATACGCAGTATTTT. Protein sequence: CASSQSLAGGTDTQYF.